This T cell receptor beta chain emerged from a study of blood T cell repertoires in COVID-19. Generated by immunoSEQ multiplex PCR, the TCRdb table keeps only in-frame clones and is missing some. The sample carries 250,000 to 300,000 clones, about nine tenths recorded once. The receptor comes from a woman in her sixties or seventies who had recovered from COVID-19. The sample was PBMCs or T cells enriched from blood (not recorded which).

The CDR3 is CASSLGPSPAKNIQYF. The CDR3 coding sequence is TGTGCCAGCAGCCTGGGGCCGAGTCCAGCAAAAAACATTCAGTACTTC. The J gene is TRBJ2-4, the V gene TRBV7-2, with D maybe TRBD1 (5 bases). The length of the CDR3 is 16 residues. Looked up from germline, CDR1 is SGHTA and CDR2 is FQGNSA. V lost 5 bases to trimming and J lost 4 bases, with 18 bases between them.